This T cell receptor (beta chain) was captured in a study of blood T cell repertoires in COVID-19. For the study at large: The origin of the acute and convalescent COVID-19 samples was the United States, Italy and Spain. Nucleic acid was either cDNA or gDNA, and it came from T cells, B-cell-depleted T cells, or PBMCs.

Original processing methods: Estimation of nucleated cell counts relied on the amplification of reference gene primers. Profiled with immunoSEQ multiplex PCR; TCRdb holds only in-frame clones, not every one. That table supplies the V and J calls and clone size; D and trimming were determined from the DNA. The profile covers fewer than 90,000 clones, with 75% to 90% appearing a single time and 15% taken by the ten largest. The origin of this receptor is a male donor with acute or convalescent COVID-19. Sequenced sample: peripheral blood.

The CDR3, as DNA: TGTGCCAGCAGCTCGACTAGGACGGGCGATGAGCAGTTCTTC. Protein sequence: CASSSTRTGDEQFF. The chain is built from TRBV11-2 and TRBJ2-1; D is perhaps TRBD2 (6 bases). Germline V gene sequence: CDR1 SGHAT, CDR2 FQNNGV. The CDR3 totals 14 residues. The V end lost 4 bases, the J end lost 8 bases, and 15 bases lay between the germline ends.